A single sample gave rise to the 9 T cell receptor beta chains below, sequenced in a study of early T cells in non-severe SARS-CoV-2 infection. Using its own MiXCR run on the 5' RACE reads, TCRdb lists one record per CDR3 protein. The repertoire consists of roughly 55,000 distinct CDR3 sequences, with about 15% occurring once and the leading ten covering more than 8.5%. The sequences come from whole blood, collected at baseline. The origin of the receptors is an adult who was a healthcare worker with PCR-confirmed SARS-CoV-2 infection or an uninfected control (not recorded which).

The rearrangement joins TRBV20-1 to TRBJ2-5, with a possible D match to TRBD2 (5 bases). V dropped 6 bases and J dropped 2 bases, with 16 bases sitting between them. This CDR3 region has 14 residues. Germline V CDR1 and CDR2: DFQATT, SNEGSKA (reference sequence). In DNA form, the CDR3 reads TGCAGTGCCCGGGCCCCCCGGAGGCAAGAGACCCAGTACTTC. This translates into CSARAPRRQETQYF.

The chain employs TRBV11-2 and TRBJ2-3; D is uncertain. CDR1 SGHAT and CDR2 FQNNGV come from the germline V gene. The CDR3 contains 12 residues. Between the trimmed V and J ends, which lost 5 bases and 6 bases, there was a span of 9 bases. CDR3 sequence reads: CASSPMGDTQYF. CDR3 sequence (DNA): TGTGCCAGCAGCCCGATGGGTGATACGCAGTATTTT.

In its sample, this clonotype was seen a few times. This sequence joins TRBV6-1 and TRBJ1-5; possibly TRBD1 for D (6 bases). Germline V gene lookup returns CDR1 MNHNS and CDR2 SASEGT. The V end lost 7 bases, the J end lost 4 bases, and 8 bases lay between the germline ends. This CDR3 region has 12 residues. CDR3 DNA sequence: TGTGCCAGCAACAGGGCTAATCAGCCCCAGCATTTT. It codes for CASNRANQPQHF.

This clonotype was seen more than once but under ten times. The V call is TRBV5-1, the J call TRBJ1-2; 7 bases map to TRBD1. CDR1 is SGHRS, CDR2 YFSETQ, per germline. V lost 0 bases and J lost 2; bases outside the gene matches: 1. The CDR3 has 14 residues. This CDR3 reads CASSLGQGNYGYTF. The CDR3 DNA follows: TGCGCCAGCAGCTTGGGACAGGGCAACTATGGCTACACCTTC.

The chain has TRBV6-1 and TRBJ2-3; D unresolved. V gave up 1 base and J gave up 2 bases, with 7 bases separating them. Germline V CDR1 and CDR2: MNHNS, SASEGT. The CDR3 length is 14 residues. The CDR3 is CASSEVRLTDTQYF. CDR3 nucleotides: TGTGCCAGCAGTGAAGTGAGACTCACAGATACGCAGTATTTT.

This clonotype was observed many times. The J gene is TRBJ2-5, the V gene TRBV5-1; 7 nucleotides align to TRBD1. The CDR3 sequence is 17 residues long. The V and J ends lost 1 base and 5 bases, in that order; junction bases with no gene match: 14. The germline CDR1 and CDR2 sequences are SGHRS and YFSETQ. This CDR3 is CASSLTAGGQVGETQYF. CDR3 coding DNA: TGCGCCAGCAGCTTGACTGCAGGAGGACAGGTTGGGGAGACCCAGTACTTC.

This clonotype was observed a handful of times. V is TRBV4-2 and J is TRBJ2-1; TRBD2 matches at 7 bases. Trimming took 5 bases from V and 0 from J; bases not matched to a gene: 4. CDR1 LGHNA and CDR2 YNFKEQ come from the germline V gene. The length of the CDR3 is 15 residues. CDR3 in DNA: TGTGCCAGCAGCTCCGGGACTACCTCCTACAATGAGCAGTTCTTC. Its translation is CASSSGTTSYNEQFF.

The rearrangement links TRBV19 to TRBJ2-3; TRBD1 might be the D (6 bases). Germline-derived CDR1 and CDR2 are LNHDA and SQIVND (reference sequence). This CDR3 contains 14 residues. Between the trimmed V and J ends, which lost 9 bases and 0 bases, there was a span of 13 bases. In DNA form, the CDR3 reads TGTGCCAGCACCACAGGGTGGAGCACAGATACGCAGTATTTT. Residues: CASTTGWSTDTQYF.

The chain combines TRBV4-1 with TRBJ1-1; D gene unclear. Germline lookup yields CDR1 MGHRA and CDR2 YSYEKL. The CDR3 totals 15 residues. V lost 0 bases and J lost 2, with 10 bases in between. The chain's CDR3 is CASSQDLIFNTEAFF. The CDR3 coding sequence is TGCGCCAGCAGCCAAGATCTGATCTTTAACACTGAAGCTTTCTTT.